Below are 7 T cell receptor beta chains sequenced from a single sample in a study of spatial heterogeneity in lung cancer. Indicated time point: sample taken at primary tumor resection. TCRdb passed the 5' RACE reads through MiXCR, listing each CDR3 protein once. Seen here are roughly 3,000 distinct CDR3 sequences, around 9.8% observed once, and the top ten hold around 28%. Specimen: normal lung tissue next to the tumor, collected at surgery. The receptors stem from a male donor with early-stage non-small cell lung cancer.

Judged by abundance, this clonotype is large. The V and J genes are TRBV10-3 and TRBJ2-7; D remains unclear. Trimming removed 6 bases from V and 4 bases from J, with 16 bases in between. The CDR3 is 14 residues long. CDR1 and CDR2 from the germline V gene are ENHRY and SYGVKD. The chain's CDR3 is CAISPQTSSYEQYF. The CDR3 DNA follows: TGTGCCATCAGCCCTCAGACATCCTCTTACGAGCAGTACTTC.

By share, this clonotype ranks as medium-sized (0.01 to 0.1%). J is TRBJ2-7 and V is TRBV19; TRBD2 agrees at 8 bases. The V segment lost 4 bases and the J segment 6 bases; nucleotides outside the gene matches: 8. Germline V gene lookup returns CDR1 LNHDA and CDR2 SQIVND (reference sequence). The CDR3 sequence is 14 residues long. The CDR3 DNA reads TGTGCCAGTAGTACTTCACCGGGGGGGGTCGAGCAGTACTTC. This translates into CASSTSPGGVEQYF.

This chain uses TRBV12-3 or TRBV12-4 with TRBJ1-1, with 7 bases aligning to TRBD1. This CDR3 comprises 13 residues. J gave up 6 bases and V 5 bases, and 6 bases lay outside the gene matches. The CDR3 DNA reads as TGTGCCAGCAGTCAACAGGGGAGCCCTGAAGCTTTCTTT. It is translated as CASSQQGSPEAFF.

This clonotype showed up many times. The chain links TRBV7-9 to TRBJ2-5; 9 nucleotides agree with TRBD1. CDR3 length: 14 amino acids. J was trimmed by 1 base and V by 5 bases; bases with no gene match: 2. CDR1 and CDR2 from the germline V gene are SEHNR and FQNEAQ (reference sequence). The CDR3 spells CASSTGQGQETQYF. Here the CDR3 DNA reads TGTGCCAGCAGCACGGGACAGGGCCAAGAGACCCAGTACTTC.

By frequency in the sample, this clonotype is medium-sized (0.01 to 0.1%). V is TRBV28 and J is TRBJ2-2; D is unclear. Looked up from germline, CDR1 is MDHEN and CDR2 is SYDVKM. This CDR3 region has 15 residues. V lost 6 bases and J lost 0, with 11 bases in between. CDR3 loop: CASRMGSANTGELFF. The DNA of the CDR3 is TGTGCCAGCAGGATGGGATCAGCGAACACCGGGGAGCTGTTTTTT.

This clonotype is termed medium-sized. CDR3 in DNA: TGTGCCAGCAGCCCCCTTCCGGGACATGACTATGGCTACACCTTC. Its protein product is CASSPLPGHDYGYTF. The chain recombines TRBV6-5 with TRBJ1-2; possibly TRBD1 for D (6 bases). V dropped 6 bases and J dropped 3 bases, with 17 bases sitting between them. CDR1 and CDR2 (germline): MNHEY, SVGAGI. CDR3 size: 15 residues.

By its share, this clonotype is medium-sized. The V call is TRBV29-1, the J call TRBJ2-3; D is perhaps TRBD1 or TRBD2 (5 bases each). The CDR3 contains 17 residues. Trimming left V 6 bases short and J 4 bases short, with 26 bases between. Germline loops: CDR1 SQVTM, CDR2 ANQGSEA. CDR3: CSVGTSLRVSIADTQYF. CDR3 nucleotides: TGCAGCGTCGGGACCTCGCTGAGGGTTTCTATCGCAGATACGCAGTATTTT.